This T cell receptor (beta chain) derives from a study of memory CD4+ T cells and cytomegalovirus serostatus. Across the study: Healthy Belgian adult donors included about nine CMV-positive and approximately 25 CMV-negative people. General study points: Of 150 to 200 reported CMV TCRbeta sequences, 55 to 80 were found in memory CD4+ repertoires.

In the case of this clone: What it binds is not known.

This CDR3 has 14 amino acids. Trimming stripped 5 bases from V and 1 base from J, with 11 bases between. Germline V gene lookup returns CDR1 SGHTA and CDR2 FQGNSA. Assay: immunoSEQ multiplex PCR; the TCRdb copy retains only in-frame clones and omits some. Here the sample spans approximately 61,000 clones, roughly 75% being singletons. The sort gate was single viable CD3+CD4+CD8-CD45RO+ cells for memory CD4+ T cells. After thawing, CD4+ T cells were positively selected. The rearrangement joins TRBV7-2 to TRBJ2-5, with D perhaps matching TRBD2 (5 bases). Sequenced input: memory CD4+ T cells from blood. This TCR was sampled from an adult in good health and CMV-seronegative. Some clones in this sample may be carry-over from other donors' samples. The CDR3 here is CASSVTRAQETQYF. The CDR3 coding sequence is TGTGCCAGCAGCGTCACGAGGGCCCAAGAGACCCAGTACTTC.